The 28 T cell receptor beta chains presented below share a single source sample, sequenced in a study of identical twins. TCRdb passed the 5' RACE reads through MiXCR, listing each CDR3 protein once. This table has around 490,000 distinct CDR3 sequences, around 15% appearing once. These same records also appear under a second study, on yellow fever vaccine responses in identical twins.

Sequencing was carried out using CD4+ T cells sorted from blood. The receptor source for this set is a woman younger than 35 in good health.

The table lists this clonotype with a few counts. This chain uses TRBV20-1 with TRBJ2-3; 15 bases are shared with TRBD2. V shed 4 bases, J shed 9 bases, and the junction held 5 bases outside the gene matches. The CDR3 loop spans 14 amino acids. Germline CDR1 DFQATT, CDR2 SNEGSKA (reference sequence). The CDR3 sequence is CSATGTSGRNTQYF. CDR3 DNA: TGCAGTGCTACCGGGACTAGCGGGAGGAACACGCAGTATTTT.

This chain joins TRBV20-1 and TRBJ2-7, with D possibly TRBD2 on 5 matching bases. Germline V gene lookup returns CDR1 DFQATT and CDR2 SNEGSKA (reference sequence). CDR3 length: 13 amino acids. V shed 6 bases and J shed 3 bases, with 15 bases lying between them. The CDR3 DNA sequence: TGCAGTGCGTCCCGGGCGGGCTTCTACGAGCAGTACTTC. Its translation is CSASRAGFYEQYF.

This clonotype was found many times. The rearrangement links TRBV12-3 or TRBV12-4 to TRBJ2-7; 8 bases map to TRBD2. There are 14 residues in the CDR3. V lost 7 bases and J lost 3; bases outside the gene matches: 8. The CDR3 DNA sequence: TGTGCCAGCACCGGGGGGGAGGCGCGCTACGAGCAGTACTTC. It encodes CASTGGEARYEQYF.

The chain uses TRBV28 and TRBJ2-3; D is ambiguous. V was trimmed by 7 bases and J by 0 bases, leaving 11 bases between them. This CDR3 region has 14 residues. Germline CDR1 is MDHEN and CDR2 is SYDVKM. This chain's CDR3 is CASNRHPSTDTQYF. The CDR3 DNA reads as TGTGCCAGCAACCGACACCCTAGCACAGATACGCAGTATTTT.

This clonotype was counted a few times. The junction departs from germline at one end; a sequencing error may be responsible. The chain employs TRBV7-2 and TRBJ2-3; D call uncertain. The CDR3 loop spans 12 amino acids. CDR1 and CDR2 from the germline V gene are SGHTA and FQGNSA. The CDR3 nucleotides read TGTGCCAGCAGCTTACGTTTGGATACGCAGTTTTTT. Translated, it gives CASSLRLDTQFF.

This chain links TRBV29-1 with TRBJ2-3, with no clear D. The CDR3 has 11 residues. V was clipped by 5 bases and J by 2 bases, with 5 bases between them. Germline assignment: CDR1 SQVTM and CDR2 ANQGSEA. The CDR3 region is CSVQPTDTQYF. Written as DNA, the CDR3 is TGCAGCGTTCAACCCACAGATACGCAGTATTTT.

The chain has TRBV7-8 and TRBJ1-5; a weak D match, TRBD1 (6 bases). V lost 3 bases and J lost 6, with 9 bases in between. Germline CDR1 reads SGHVS; CDR2 reads FQNEAQ. The CDR3 consists of 13 residues. CDR3 sequence: CASSFDRPQPQHF. CDR3 nucleotides: TGTGCCAGCAGCTTCGACAGGCCTCAGCCCCAGCATTTT.

This clonotype came up a few times. This rearrangement joins TRBV25-1 to TRBJ2-2, with a tentative D call TRBD1 (5 bases). Germline V CDR1 and CDR2: MGHDK, SYGVNS. The CDR3 loop spans 14 amino acids. V shed 6 bases and J shed 3 bases, with 11 bases lying between them. The CDR3 nucleotides are TGTGCCAGCAGGGCCTCAGGGCACACCGGGGAGCTGTTTTTT. This gives the protein CASRASGHTGELFF.

The rearrangement joins TRBV11-2 to TRBJ2-1, with TRBD2 matching 8 bases. The CDR3 runs to 20 residues. Germline CDR1 SGHAT, CDR2 FQNNGV. V trimming: 4 bases; J trimming: 1 base; junction bases outside the gene matches: 18. The CDR3 DNA follows: TGTGCCAGCAGCTACAAGACTAAAACGGGCGGGGGGTATTCCTACAATGAGCAGTTCTTC. Its translation is CASSYKTKTGGGYSYNEQFF.

The rearrangement uses TRBV2 and TRBJ2-2; 12 nucleotides agree with TRBD2. Germline V gene data show CDR1 as SNHLY and CDR2 as FYNNEI. The CDR3 runs 17 residues. Trimming at V came to 5 bases and at J to 2 bases, leaving 6 bases not matched to a gene. CDR3 sequence: CASSLLAGGLNTGELFF. CDR3 bases: TGTGCCAGCAGTCTACTAGCGGGGGGACTTAACACCGGGGAGCTGTTTTTT.

The chain combines TRBV5-1 with TRBJ2-5; D call uncertain. Trimming left V 4 bases short and J 2 bases short, with 12 bases between. Germline V gives CDR1 SGHRS, CDR2 YFSETQ. This CDR3 has 14 residues. The CDR3 sequence is CASSVMRFQETQYF. CDR3 DNA sequence: TGCGCCAGCAGCGTGATGAGATTTCAAGAGACCCAGTACTTC.

The rearrangement uses TRBV7-2 and TRBJ2-7; TRBD2 might be the D (5 bases). V was shortened by 1 base and J by 0 bases, with 13 bases between the two germline ends. Germline-derived CDR1 and CDR2 are SGHTA and FQGNSA. The CDR3 runs to 16 residues. The CDR3 sequence is CASSLERVAISYEQYF. The CDR3 coding sequence is TGTGCCAGCAGCTTAGAAAGGGTAGCGATCTCCTACGAGCAGTACTTC.

This clonotype was observed a few times. The chain is built from TRBV9 and TRBJ1-1, with D unresolved. The CDR3 sequence is 13 residues long. V gave up 3 bases and J gave up 6 bases, with 12 bases separating them. CDR1 and CDR2 (germline): SGDLS, YYNGEE. The CDR3 DNA reads TGTGCCAGCAGCGCACCGACTCGGGCTGAAGCTTTCTTT. It yields the protein CASSAPTRAEAFF.

This clonotype was seen more than once but under ten times. The rearrangement joins TRBV7-9 to TRBJ2-3; the D gene is possibly TRBD2 (6 bases). V shed 5 bases and J shed 2 bases, with 17 bases lying between them. CDR3 length: 16 residues. Germline-derived CDR1 and CDR2 are SEHNR and FQNEAQ (reference sequence). CDR3 sequence: CASSPSLGGLTDTQYF. The DNA of the CDR3 is TGTGCCAGCAGCCCATCGCTCGGGGGACTCACAGATACGCAGTATTTT. The variable domain in full, with the rest retrieved from reference TRBV7-9 and TRBJ2-3, is DTGVSQNPRHKITKRGQNVTFRCDPISEHNRLYWYRQTLGQGPEFLTYFQNEAQLEKSRLLSDRFSAERPKGSFSTLEIQRTEQGDSAMYLCASSPSLGGLTDTQYFGPGTRLTVL.

This chain uses TRBV12-3 or TRBV12-4 with TRBJ2-1; no clear D gene. The CDR3 runs 12 residues. V gave up 10 bases and J gave up 7 bases, with 14 bases separating them. The CDR3: CATALPVNEQFF. The CDR3 DNA is TGTGCCACCGCTCTCCCGGTAAATGAGCAGTTCTTC.

Concerning this clonotype: Mismatch with germline at one junction end may stem from a read error. The J gene is TRBJ1-3, the V gene TRBV30; D unresolved. The CDR3 is 14 amino acids. Germline V CDR1 and CDR2: GTSNPN, SVGIG (reference sequence). CDR3 loop: CAWSKAISGNTVYF. In DNA form, the CDR3 reads TGTGCCTGGAGTAAGGCCATCTCTGGAAACACCGTATATTTT.

This clonotype was recorded a few times. The rearrangement joins TRBV3-1 to TRBJ1-1, with 8 positions matching TRBD1. The V and J ends lost 3 bases and 4 bases, in that order; junction bases with no gene match: 4. The CDR3 has 14 amino acids. Germline CDR1 and CDR2: LGHDT and YNNKEL (reference sequence). CDR3 in DNA: TGTGCCAGCAGCCAGACAGGGGTGGGCACTGAAGCTTTCTTT. It encodes CASSQTGVGTEAFF.

This clonotype has just a few counts. The CDR3 spells CASTPKTGRRSIHEQYF. In DNA form, the CDR3 reads TGTGCCAGCACCCCGAAGACAGGGCGCAGGTCTATCCACGAGCAGTACTTC. The rearrangement links TRBV5-5 to TRBJ2-7; 7 bases match TRBD1. Germline V gene lookup returns CDR1 SGHKS and CDR2 YYEKEE (reference sequence). V shed 6 bases, J shed 5 bases, and the junction held 20 bases outside the gene matches. The CDR3 covers 17 residues.

This sequence joins TRBV21-1 and TRBJ2-7; the table's D call of TRBD2 was not tested on the DNA. TRBV21-1 is a pseudogene segment. This CDR3 has 20 amino acids. In DNA form, the CDR3 reads TGTGCCAGCAGCAGCAAGACTAGCGGGAGGGCCTATAGGTCACCCTACGAGCAGTACTTC. This sequence encodes CASSSKTSGRAYRSPYEQYF.

This clonotype was recorded many times. The gene calls are TRBV3-1 and TRBJ1-2; a possible D gene is TRBD1 (6 bases). The germline CDR1 and CDR2 sequences are LGHDT and YNNKEL (reference sequence). V was pared by 4 bases and J by 4 bases, with 13 bases between. The CDR3 is 14 amino acids. This CDR3 is CASSPSTGRYGYTF. Written as DNA, the CDR3 is TGTGCCAGCAGCCCCTCTACAGGGCGCTATGGCTACACCTTC. The full variable domain, with the rest looked up from reference TRBV3-1 and TRBJ1-2, is DTAVSQTPKYLVTQMGNDKSIKCEQNLGHDTMYWYKQDSKKFLKIMFSYNNKELIINETVPNRFSPKSPDKAHLNLHINSLELGDSAVYFCASSPSTGRYGYTFGSGTRLTVV.

This clonotype was recorded a few times. This sequence joins TRBV28 and TRBJ2-3, with 9 nucleotides matching TRBD1. Germline CDR1 reads MDHEN; CDR2 reads SYDVKM. The ends lost 3 bases at V and 0 bases at J; junction bases unmatched: 4. This CDR3 is built from 16 residues. The CDR3 DNA reads as TGTGCCAGCAGTTTCTCCGGGACAGGGAGCACAGATACGCAGTATTTT. Translating it yields CASSFSGTGSTDTQYF. The complete variable domain, with remaining parts taken from reference TRBV28 and TRBJ2-3, reads DVKVTQSSRYLVKRTGEKVFLECVQDMDHENMFWYRQDPGLGLRLIYFSYDVKMKEKGDIPEGYSVSREKKERFSLILESASTNQTSMYLCASSFSGTGSTDTQYFGPGTRLTVL.

This clonotype appeared a few times. J is TRBJ2-3 and V is TRBV20-1; D uncertain. Trimming left V 6 bases short and J 0 bases short, with 13 bases between. Looked up from germline, CDR1 is DFQATT and CDR2 is SNEGSKA (reference sequence). The CDR3 totals 14 residues. CDR3 in DNA: TGCAGTGCCAGAAGATCACCTAGCACAGATACGCAGTATTTT. Translation gives CSARRSPSTDTQYF.

This clonotype was seen only a few times. The V call is TRBV5-1, the J call TRBJ2-7; 8 bases align to TRBD2. V dropped 0 bases and J dropped 6; count of bases not matched to a gene: 5. CDR3 length equals 14 residues. Germline V gene sequence: CDR1 SGHRS, CDR2 YFSETQ. CDR3 bases: TGCGCCAGCAGCTTGGTTGCGGGAGGTGTCGAGCAGTACTTC. It encodes CASSLVAGGVEQYF.

The genes are TRBV5-1 and TRBJ2-4; D is ambiguous. V dropped 0 bases and J dropped 5 bases, with 6 bases sitting between them. The CDR3 is 13 residues long. Germline V CDR1 and CDR2: SGHRS, YFSETQ. The CDR3 DNA sequence: TGCGCCAGCAGCTTGGCTGCGGAAAACATTCAGTACTTC. Its translation is CASSLAAENIQYF.

The chain recombines TRBV7-2 with TRBJ2-7; the D gene is possibly TRBD2 (6 bases). V was clipped by 9 bases and J by 0 bases, with 12 bases between them. CDR1 is SGHTA, CDR2 FQGNSA, per germline. The CDR3 consists of 13 residues. The DNA of the CDR3 is TGTGCCAGTAAGGCGGGAACCTCCTACGAGCAGTACTTC. Amino acid sequence: CASKAGTSYEQYF.

This clonotype was detected only a few times. This chain uses TRBV7-2 with TRBJ2-7, with D possibly being TRBD1 (6 bases). The V gene's germline CDR1 is SGHTA and CDR2 FQGNSA. Trimming took 5 bases from V and 10 from J, leaving 18 bases between them. The CDR3 length is 13 residues. CDR3 DNA: TGTGCCAGCAGCACTAGGAACGCAGGGGTTCAGTACTTC. This gives the protein CASSTRNAGVQYF.

The rearrangement joins TRBV6-1 to TRBJ2-1; D might be TRBD1 (7 bases). The CDR3 is 18 residues long. V lost 5 bases, J lost 7 bases, and 27 bases lay in between. The germline V gene has CDR1 MNHNS and CDR2 SASEGT. The CDR3 coding sequence is TGTGCCAGCAGTCGAATACCTCCTGGCAGGGGGGTTTTGAATGAGCAGTTCTTC. Encoded protein: CASSRIPPGRGVLNEQFF.

This clonotype was picked up a small number of times. J is TRBJ2-5 and V is TRBV5-1; tentatively, D is TRBD1 or TRBD2 (5 bases each). The CDR3 covers 14 residues. Germline CDR1 SGHRS, CDR2 YFSETQ. V was cut by 4 bases and J by 2 bases, with 12 bases left in between. DNA for the CDR3: TGCGCCAGCAGCGTAGGGGACGCTCAAGAGACCCAGTACTTC. Its protein product is CASSVGDAQETQYF.